This T cell receptor (beta chain) stems from a study of T cell repertoires in cytomegalovirus infection. This clonotype was counted many times. TCRdb itself ran the reads through MiXCR, one entry per CDR3 protein. The sample has 150,000 to 160,000 distinct CDR3 sequences, around 20% seen once; the top ten hold approximately 9.9%. This CDR3 comprises 13 residues. The J segment lost 7 bases and the V segment lost 5 bases, leaving 5 bases of the junction unmatched. The germline V gene encodes CDR1 SGHTA and CDR2 FQGNSA. The receptor comes from a human donor in good health (CMV status not recorded). Some clones in this sample may be carry-over from other donors' samples. The sample taken for sequencing was PBMCs. V and J are TRBV7-2 and TRBJ2-7, with 10 bases fitting TRBD1. The CDR3 DNA is TGTGCCAGCAGCCTCGACAGGGGGCGGGAGCAGTACTTC. Translation: CASSLDRGREQYF.